Shown below are 5 T cell receptor beta chains from a single sample sequenced in a study of post-analysis software for immune sequencing data. Study findings and constraints: Several TRBV segments (TRBV5-6, TRBV5-1 and TRBV20-1 among them) occurred more frequently in patients than in controls.

The authors incorporated unique molecular identifiers into the TCR beta cDNA libraries. One entry per CDR3 protein, called by TCRdb with MiXCR from the PCR reads. Of hundreds of thousands of distinct CDR3 sequences listed, roughly 29% are singletons. These receptors lack a known antigen. The specimen sequenced was blood. Source of these receptors: a girl aged 10 to 17 with multiple sclerosis.

Ten or more counts support this clonotype. The chain uses TRBV29-1 and TRBJ2-4, with D unresolved. The CDR3 is 15 residues long. In germline, CDR1 is SQVTM, CDR2 ANQGSEA. With 3 bases removed from V and 0 bases from J, the gap between germline ends came to 12 bases. CDR3 sequence (DNA): TGCAGCGTTGATAAAGGGATCCCAGCCAAAAACATTCAGTACTTC. Translation: CSVDKGIPAKNIQYF.

This rearrangement joins TRBV12-3 or TRBV12-4 to TRBJ2-5; TRBD1 matches at 11 bases. V lost 1 base to trimming and J lost 6 bases; unmatched junction nucleotides: 1. There are 14 residues in the CDR3. CDR3 in DNA: TGTGCCAGCAGTTTAGGGGACAGGGGGAAGACCCAGTACTTC. Its protein product is CASSLGDRGKTQYF.

This clonotype appeared many times. The CDR3 DNA follows: TGCAGCGCCAACAGGGGGGGAGAGACCCAGTACTTC. This codes for CSANRGGETQYF. The chain links TRBV29-1 to TRBJ2-5; maybe TRBD1 (8 bases). V lost 7 bases, J lost 4 bases, and 13 bases lay in between. The CDR3 length is 12 residues. Germline CDR1 and CDR2: SQVTM and ANQGSEA.

This clonotype was seen a handful of times. J is TRBJ2-3 and V is TRBV6-1; TRBD2 matches at 9 bases. Trimming cost V 8 bases and J 5 bases; bases outside gene matches: 23. The CDR3 totals 19 residues. Germline V gene data show CDR1 as MNHNS and CDR2 as SASEGT. In DNA, the CDR3 is TGTGCCAGCTCCCCAGGCCCTTTAGGGCTAGCGGGAATTCTAGATACGCAGTATTTT. Translated, it gives CASSPGPLGLAGILDTQYF.

The chain links TRBV20-1 to TRBJ1-3; D is unclear. The V end lost 4 bases, the J end lost 0 bases, and 10 bases lay between the germline ends. The CDR3 sequence is 14 residues long. Germline CDR1 and CDR2: DFQATT and SNEGSKA (reference sequence). Written as DNA, the CDR3 is TGCAGTGCTAACCGTGCTCTCTCTGGAAACACCATATATTTT. It specifies CSANRALSGNTIYF.